These 25 T cell receptor beta chains share one sample of origin, sequenced in a study of regulatory T cells in long-lasting Graves disease. Construction of the TCR beta libraries employed iRepertoire HTBI primers in conjunction with Arm-PCR of CDR3 regions. One entry per CDR3 protein, called by TCRdb with MiXCR from the multiplex PCR reads. The sample shows about 370,000 distinct CDR3 sequences, around 15% of them seen only once. Noted time point: newly diagnosed GD, antithyroid drugs for less than 3 months. PBMCs were the source of the RNA used for TCR sequencing. This material consisted of peripheral blood mononuclear cells (PBMCs), taken at new diagnosis, from a patient treated with antithyroid drugs. All receptors come from a female donor with Graves disease.

At least ten counts were recorded for this clonotype. The CDR3 loop is CASSQTSGGATYF. The CDR3 DNA reads as TGTGCCAGCAGTCAGACTAGCGGGGGGGCCACGTATTTT. The chain is built from TRBV12-3 or TRBV12-4 and TRBJ2-3, with 14 bases matching TRBD2. There are 13 residues in the CDR3. With V trimmed by 5 bases and J by 14 bases, 6 bases remained unmatched.

The chain employs TRBV7-8 and TRBJ2-7, with 11 bases lining up with TRBD1. Per the germline V gene, CDR1 is SGHVS and CDR2 is FQNEAQ. The CDR3 covers 14 residues. The V and J ends lost 5 bases and 6 bases, in that order; junction bases with no gene match: 6. The CDR3 here is CASSEDRGRSEQYF. The CDR3 DNA follows: TGTGCCAGCAGCGAGGACAGGGGGCGGAGCGAGCAGTACTTC.

This clonotype occurred many times. This chain joins TRBV12-3 or TRBV12-4 and TRBJ1-2, with 8 positions matching TRBD1. Losses at the gene ends were 3 bases for V and 7 bases for J; bases not matched to a gene: 10. The CDR3 is 15 amino acids. Written as DNA, the CDR3 is TGTGCCAGCAGTTTGGCAGGGGGCAGAATAGGTGGCTACACCTTC. This codes for CASSLAGGRIGGYTF.

This clonotype was seen ten or more times. The rearrangement joins TRBV7-2 to TRBJ2-7; perhaps TRBD2 as D (6 bases). The germline gives CDR1 SGHTA, CDR2 FQGNSA. Trimming removed 1 base at V and 6 bases at J, with 10 bases between. The CDR3 runs to 13 residues. The CDR3 loop is CASSLVGGGEQYF. The DNA for the CDR3 is TGTGCCAGCAGCTTAGTGGGGGGAGGCGAGCAGTACTTC.

This clonotype came up many times. The chain is built from TRBV7-3 and TRBJ1-6, with TRBD1 matching over 8 bases. This CDR3 spans 15 amino acids. With V trimmed by 0 bases and J by 10 bases, 5 bases remained unmatched. Germline V gene data show CDR1 as SGHTA and CDR2 as FQGTGA. The CDR3 DNA is TGTGCCAGCAGCTTAACGACAGGGGTGGAATCACCCCTCCACTTT. Translating it yields CASSLTTGVESPLHF.

This clonotype has a count of ten or more. This chain joins TRBV12-3 or TRBV12-4 and TRBJ2-1, with TRBD2 matching 9 bases. J lost 9 bases, V lost 7 bases, and 7 bases had no gene match. This CDR3 has 13 residues. CDR3 protein: CASIPSGTIEQFF. In nucleotides, the CDR3 is TGTGCCAGCATTCCTAGCGGGACAATTGAGCAGTTCTTC.

The chain carries TRBV10-3 and TRBJ1-4; 9 nucleotides line up with TRBD1. CDR1 and CDR2 from the germline V gene are ENHRY and SYGVKD. The CDR3 consists of 13 residues. V shed 10 bases, J shed 7 bases, and the junction held 7 bases outside the gene matches. The CDR3 sequence is CATRTGAGEKLFF. CDR3 DNA: TGTGCCACCCGGACAGGGGCAGGTGAAAAACTGTTTTTT.

There are many counts of this clonotype. V usage is TRBV14 and J usage is TRBJ2-3; the match to TRBD1 covers 8 bases. This CDR3 has 18 residues. Unmatched junction bases numbered 10, after V lost 0 bases and J lost 2 bases. Germline loops: CDR1 SGHDN, CDR2 FVKESK. CDR3 amino acids: CASSQDDTGTGYTDTQYF. For the CDR3, the DNA is TGTGCCAGCAGCCAAGACGATACCGGGACAGGATACACAGATACGCAGTATTTT.

About this clonotype itself: A read error may produce the germline difference seen at one junction end. The chain carries TRBV5-1 and TRBJ2-4, with D perhaps being TRBD1 or TRBD2 (6 bases each). There are 15 residues in the CDR3. Germline V gives CDR1 SGHRS, CDR2 YFSETQ. This CDR3 is CASSSLGGAKNIQYF. The CDR3 DNA sequence: TGTGCCAGCAGCTCCTTAGGGGGGGCCAAAAACATTCAGTACTTC.

The rearrangement links TRBV20-1 to TRBJ2-1, with D unresolved. In germline, CDR1 is DFQATT, CDR2 SNEGSKA (reference sequence). CDR3 length: 10 residues. Deletions cut 6 bases from V and 4 bases from J, with 4 bases between. CDR3 protein: CSAGYNEQFF. The CDR3 nucleotides are TGCAGTGCCGGATACAATGAGCAGTTCTTC.

CDR3 nucleotides: TGTGCCAGCAGCCAAACAGCAAACTATGGCTACACCTTC. Its protein is CASSQTANYGYTF. This chain uses TRBV4-2 with TRBJ1-2; no firm D call. The V gene lost 2 bases and the J gene lost 2 bases, with 6 bases spanning the gap. Germline CDR1 reads LGHNA; CDR2 reads YNFKEQ. This CDR3 comprises 13 residues.

This clonotype showed up many times. The gene calls are TRBV5-1 and TRBJ1-5; possibly TRBD1 for D (6 bases). Trimming left V 4 bases short and J 5 bases short, with 16 bases between. This CDR3 spans 15 amino acids. From germline, CDR1 is SGHRS and CDR2 YFSETQ. CDR3 bases: TGCGCCAGCAGCCGCGAAGGGGGGGCATATCAGCCCCAGCATTTT. Amino acids: CASSREGGAYQPQHF.

This clonotype appeared many times. The CDR3 nucleotides read TGTGCCAGCAGTGCACCCGGTAGGGACACTGAAGCTTTCTTT. Encoded protein: CASSAPGRDTEAFF. The J gene is TRBJ1-1, the V gene TRBV27, with D hard to call. The CDR3 is 14 amino acids. Per the germline V gene, CDR1 is MNHEY and CDR2 is SMNVEV (reference sequence). Trimming pared 5 bases from V and 3 bases from J, leaving 13 bases between.

The table lists this clonotype with many counts. Written as DNA, the CDR3 is TGTGCCAGCAGTCCCTCTAGCGGTGTACAAGATACGCAGTATTTT. It translates to CASSPSSGVQDTQYF. The V call is TRBV28, the J call TRBJ2-3; TRBD2 matches 7 bases. This CDR3 spans 15 amino acids. Germline values: CDR1 MDHEN, CDR2 SYDVKM. V lost 5 bases, J lost 5 bases, and 10 bases stayed unmatched.

This clonotype was seen at least ten times. The chain couples TRBV5-1 to TRBJ2-7; TRBD1 aligns across 9 bases. Germline V lookup: CDR1 SGHRS, CDR2 YFSETQ. The junction had 3 bases not matched to a gene; V was cut back by 0 bases and J by 2 bases. The CDR3 length is 15 residues. CDR3 protein: CASSLVGTGPYEQYF. In nucleotides, the CDR3 is TGCGCCAGCAGCTTGGTGGGGACAGGGCCCTACGAGCAGTACTTC. The full variable domain, its missing parts supplied by reference TRBV5-1 and TRBJ2-7, is KAGVTQTPRYLIKTRGQQVTLSCSPISGHRSVSWYQQTPGQGLQFLFEYFSETQRNKGNFPGRFSGRQFSNSRSEMNVSTLELGDSALYLCASSLVGTGPYEQYFGPGTRLTVT.

This clonotype appeared a few times. This chain joins TRBV20-1 and TRBJ1-3; the D is unclear. The CDR3 runs to 14 residues. From germline, CDR1 is DFQATT and CDR2 SNEGSKA (reference sequence). Trimming left V 0 bases short and J 4 bases short, with 10 bases between. The CDR3 nucleotides read TGCAGTGCTAGAGAGTGTTCTGGAGGAAACACCATATATTTT. It is translated as CSARECSGGNTIYF.

The rearrangement joins TRBV27 to TRBJ1-2; 8 nucleotides line up with TRBD1. Looked up from germline, CDR1 is MNHEY and CDR2 is SMNVEV (reference sequence). V dropped 3 bases and J dropped 6; count of bases not matched to a gene: 6. The CDR3 is made up of 14 amino acids. CDR3 sequence reads: CASSFQGANNGYTF. The CDR3 DNA reads as TGTGCCAGCAGTTTTCAGGGGGCTAATAATGGCTACACCTTC.

The sample holds many counts of this clonotype. V usage is TRBV4-3 and J usage is TRBJ2-7, with 9 bases identical to TRBD2. The V gene's germline CDR1 is LGHNA and CDR2 YSLEER. The J segment lost 3 bases and the V segment lost 0 bases, leaving 0 bases of the junction unmatched. The CDR3 covers 14 residues. CDR3: CASSQELAGYEQYF. The CDR3 DNA reads TGCGCCAGCAGCCAAGAACTAGCGGGCTACGAGCAGTACTTC.

This clonotype has at least ten counts. The chain is built from TRBV27 and TRBJ1-1; perhaps TRBD1 as D (6 bases). CDR3 size: 11 residues. Trimming took off 5 bases at V and 12 bases at J, with 13 bases between the two ends. Germline CDR1 and CDR2: MNHEY and SMNVEV (reference sequence). CDR3 nucleotides: TGTGCCAGCAGTATCGGACAGCGAACTTTCTTT. Protein product: CASSIGQRTFF.

This clonotype showed up many times. The J gene is TRBJ2-3, the V gene TRBV20-1; either TRBD1 or TRBD2 may fit D (6 bases each). Per the germline V gene, CDR1 is DFQATT and CDR2 is SNEGSKA (reference sequence). The V gene lost 6 bases and the J gene lost 6 bases, with 16 bases spanning the gap. CDR3 length equals 13 residues. The CDR3 sequence: CSAPEGGRDTQYF. The CDR3 DNA sequence: TGCAGTGCCCCCGAGGGGGGCCGGGATACGCAGTATTTT.

This clonotype has ten or more counts. In DNA, the CDR3 is TGTGCCAGCAGCCTTTATCCAGGGCAGTTCTTC. Its translation: CASSLYPGQFF. The genes are TRBV7-3 and TRBJ2-1; D is uncertain. Germline V gene sequence: CDR1 SGHTA, CDR2 FQGTGA. V lost 5 bases and J 12 bases, leaving 11 bases between the germline ends. CDR3 length equals 11 residues.

The V and J genes are TRBV12-3 or TRBV12-4 and TRBJ1-3, with 8 nucleotides matching TRBD1. CDR3 size: 18 residues. J was trimmed by 0 bases and V by 8 bases; bases with no gene match: 15. The CDR3 protein is CASYPSLGQGLSGNTIYF. In nucleotides, the CDR3 is TGTGCCAGCTATCCATCCCTTGGACAGGGACTCTCTGGAAACACCATATATTTT.

This sequence joins TRBV18 and TRBJ1-6; D remains unclear. This CDR3 is 14 amino acids long. V shed 8 bases and J shed 7 bases, with 15 bases lying between them. Germline CDR1 is KGHSH and CDR2 is LQKENI. CDR3 loop: CASALAPQNSPLHF. For the CDR3, the DNA is TGTGCCAGCGCCTTGGCCCCGCAAAATTCACCCCTCCACTTT. Looking up the rest from reference TRBV18 and TRBJ1-6 gives the full variable domain: NAGVMQNPRHLVRRRGQEARLRCSPMKGHSHVYWYRQLPEEGLKFMVYLQKENIIDESGMPKERFSAEFPKEGPSILRIQQVVRGDSAAYFCASALAPQNSPLHFGNGTRLTVT.

Of note for this clonotype: One end of the junction varies from germline; a read error may be responsible. The chain recombines TRBV14 with TRBJ1-2, with unresolved D. The germline CDR1 and CDR2 sequences are SGHDN and FVKESK. The CDR3 extends over 13 amino acids. The CDR3 sequence: CTSSPLTPYGYTF. CDR3 nucleotides: TGTACCAGCAGCCCCTTGACGCCCTATGGCTACACCTTC.

There are many counts of this clonotype. This chain joins TRBV3-1 and TRBJ1-6, with a tentative D call TRBD1 (6 bases). CDR1 is LGHDT and CDR2 is YNNKEL in the germline V gene (reference sequence). The CDR3 has 17 amino acids. V lost 1 base and J lost 9, with 19 bases in between. CDR3 amino acids: CASSQGINRDRSSPLHF. The CDR3 DNA reads TGTGCCAGCAGCCAAGGAATAAACAGGGACCGGAGTTCACCCCTCCACTTT.